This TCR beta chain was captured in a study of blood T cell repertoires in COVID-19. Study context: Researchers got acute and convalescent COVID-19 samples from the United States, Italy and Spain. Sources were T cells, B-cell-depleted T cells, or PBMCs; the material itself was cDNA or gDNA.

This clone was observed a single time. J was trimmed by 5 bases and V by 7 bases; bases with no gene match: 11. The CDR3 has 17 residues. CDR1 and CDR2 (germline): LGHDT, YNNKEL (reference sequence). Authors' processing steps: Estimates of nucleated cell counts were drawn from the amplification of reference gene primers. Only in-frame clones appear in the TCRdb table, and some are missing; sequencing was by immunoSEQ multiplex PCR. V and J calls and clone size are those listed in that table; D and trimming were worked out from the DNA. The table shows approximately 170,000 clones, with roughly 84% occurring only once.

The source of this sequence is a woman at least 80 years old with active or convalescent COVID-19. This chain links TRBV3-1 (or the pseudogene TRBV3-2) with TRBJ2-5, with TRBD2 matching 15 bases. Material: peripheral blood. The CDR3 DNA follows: TGTGCCAGCACCCGGACTAGCGGGAGGGCCGGGTGGGAGACCCAGTACTTC. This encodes CASTRTSGRAGWETQYF.